These 24 T cell receptor beta chains were all obtained from the same sample, sequenced in a study of T cells in Graves' hyperthyroidism and ophthalmopathy. RNA transcripts were the template for amplifying TCR beta CDR3 regions. The primer set for the first-round RT-PCR of the TCR CDR3 was HTBI. MiXCR, run by TCRdb on the multiplex PCR reads, gives a single entry per CDR3 protein. The sample holds a few hundred thousand distinct CDR3 sequences, approximately 48% seen once. Material for sequencing was peripheral blood or thyroid tissue (not recorded which). These receptors all come from an adult woman with Graves' disease, either hyperthyroidism or ophthalmopathy (not recorded which).

The gene calls are TRBV4-1 and TRBJ2-2; D gene uncertain. Germline CDR1 reads MGHRA; CDR2 reads YSYEKL. The V gene lost 1 base and the J gene lost 2 bases, with 5 bases spanning the gap. CDR3 length equals 14 residues. The CDR3 DNA reads as TGCGCCAGCAGCCAAGCACCAAACACCGGGGAGCTGTTTTTT. Its translation: CASSQAPNTGELFF.

The V and J genes are TRBV12-3 or TRBV12-4 and TRBJ2-6, with TRBD1 matching 9 bases. The CDR3 is made up of 19 amino acids. V gave up 5 bases and J gave up 2 bases; unmatched junction bases: 13. In DNA form, the CDR3 reads TGTGCCAGCAGTCCATCGATCGGACAGGGGATCGCTGGGGCCAACGTCCTGACTTTC. Its protein product is CASSPSIGQGIAGANVLTF.

Notes on this clonotype: One end of the junction does not line up with germline, which may come from a read error. The chain has TRBV7-7 and TRBJ1-6; D remains ambiguous. Germline V gene lookup returns CDR1 SSHAT and CDR2 FNYEAQ (reference sequence). The CDR3 has 13 amino acids. This chain's CDR3 is CASSLNERSPLHF. The CDR3 region has the DNA TGTGCTAGCAGCTTAAATGAACGTTCACCCCTCCACTTT.

This chain connects TRBV20-1 to TRBJ1-1; TRBD1 aligns across 9 bases. CDR1 DFQATT and CDR2 SNEGSKA come from the germline V gene (reference sequence). Unmatched junction bases numbered 6, after V lost 6 bases and J lost 1 base. This CDR3 has 14 amino acids. The CDR3 DNA reads as TGCAGTGCAAACAGGGGGCAGGCGAACACTGAAGCTTTCTTT. Translating gives CSANRGQANTEAFF.

This clonotype was observed once. The rearrangement joins TRBV24-1 to TRBJ2-5, with a possible D match to TRBD2 (5 bases). This CDR3 spans 15 amino acids. Between the trimmed V and J ends, which lost 5 bases and 5 bases, there was a span of 17 bases. CDR1 and CDR2 (germline): KGHDR, SFDVKD. CDR3 region: CATSARRPNGETQYF. CDR3 sequence (DNA): TGTGCCACCAGTGCTAGGAGGCCTAACGGGGAGACCCAGTACTTC.

The table lists this clonotype with a count of one. V usage is TRBV4-3 and J usage is TRBJ1-4; the D gene is possibly TRBD1 (6 bases). The germline CDR1 and CDR2 sequences are LGHNA and YSLEER. The germline V and J ends were trimmed by 4 bases and 8 bases, with 17 bases remaining between them. The CDR3 extends over 15 amino acids. CDR3 amino acids: CASSPGEGIREKLFF. The CDR3 nucleotides are TGCGCCAGCAGCCCAGGGGAGGGAATTCGAGAAAAACTGTTTTTT.

V and J are TRBV10-2 and TRBJ2-7; no reliable D call. Germline loops: CDR1 WSHSY, CDR2 SAAADI. This CDR3 comprises 13 residues. V was trimmed by 2 bases and J by 3 bases, leaving 8 bases between them. CDR3 sequence reads: CASSETENYEQYF. The CDR3 nucleotides read TGCGCCAGCAGTGAGACGGAAAACTACGAGCAGTACTTC.

The J gene is TRBJ2-2, the V gene TRBV7-9; no clear D. The CDR3 sequence is 12 residues long. Germline lookup yields CDR1 SEHNR and CDR2 FQNEAQ (reference sequence). Trimming cost V 6 bases and J 5 bases, with 7 bases left between them. The CDR3 DNA is TGTGCCAGCAGTCGAAAGACCGGGGAGCTGTTTTTT. Protein sequence: CASSRKTGELFF.

This clonotype was detected ten times or more. The chain links TRBV2 to TRBJ1-5, with D possibly matching TRBD1 (6 bases). V was pared by 5 bases and J by 6 bases, with 11 bases between. This CDR3 is built from 13 residues. From germline, CDR1 is SNHLY and CDR2 FYNNEI. CDR3 DNA: TGTGCCAGCAGTAAAGGACAGTTTCAGCCCCAGCATTTT. Amino acids: CASSKGQFQPQHF.

This chain uses TRBV7-9 with TRBJ2-7; no clear D gene. This CDR3 comprises 14 residues. In germline, CDR1 is SEHNR, CDR2 FQNEAQ (reference sequence). Deletions cut 0 bases from V and 4 bases from J, with 10 bases between. The CDR3 bases are TGTGCCAGCAGCTTAGCGGCCAGCTCTTACGAGCAGTACTTC. It translates to CASSLAASSYEQYF.

This clonotype was found many times. The J gene is TRBJ1-1, the V gene TRBV14; D unresolved. From germline, CDR1 is SGHDN and CDR2 FVKESK. Deletions cut 5 bases from V and 2 bases from J, with 15 bases between. The CDR3 covers 15 residues. The DNA for the CDR3 is TGTGCCAGCAGCTACACCCCGGGAGCTAACACTGAAGCTTTCTTT. Amino acids: CASSYTPGANTEAFF.

This clonotype was seen ten or more times. The chain has TRBV5-6 and TRBJ2-7, with a possible D match to TRBD1 (6 bases). The germline V gene encodes CDR1 SGHDT and CDR2 YYEEEE. This CDR3 region has 13 residues. The V and J ends lost 7 bases and 3 bases respectively, with 14 bases between them. The CDR3 is CASLKQGGYEQYF. The CDR3 coding sequence is TGTGCCAGCCTTAAACAGGGTGGCTACGAGCAGTACTTC.

The CDR3 DNA is TGTGCCAGCAGTGGGGCTAGCAGGGAGGGGTCCTACGAGCAGTACTTC. It specifies CASSGASREGSYEQYF. The V gene is TRBV25-1, the J gene TRBJ2-7, with TRBD2 matching over 7 bases. V dropped 4 bases and J dropped 1; count of bases not matched to a gene: 10. This CDR3 is 16 amino acids long. Germline loops: CDR1 MGHDK, CDR2 SYGVNS.

A note on this clonotype: Compared with germline, one end of the junction differs, possibly owing to a read error. The genes are TRBV20-1 and TRBJ2-1, with a weak D call TRBD2 (6 bases). CDR1 and CDR2 from the germline V gene are DFQATT and SNEGSKA (reference sequence). The CDR3 is made up of 12 amino acids. The CDR3 nucleotides are TGCAGTGCCAGAGCCGACGGGAGTAGGCAGTTCTTC. Encoded protein: CSARADGSRQFF.

The chain recombines TRBV12-3 or TRBV12-4 with TRBJ2-2; D gene unclear. V was clipped by 8 bases and J by 9 bases, with 16 bases between them. The CDR3 has 13 residues. The CDR3 DNA follows: TGTGCCAGCTTAGCCATACCAACCTGGGAGCTGTTTTTT. It specifies CASLAIPTWELFF.

The gene calls are TRBV19 and TRBJ2-7; D is unclear. V lost 5 bases, J lost 4 bases, and 12 bases lay in between. The CDR3 runs to 13 residues. Germline V CDR1 and CDR2: LNHDA, SQIVND (reference sequence). The CDR3 DNA follows: TGTGCCAGTAGTCAAACGACTGATTACGAGCAGTACTTC. Protein: CASSQTTDYEQYF.

This clonotype has at least ten counts. The V gene is TRBV7-9, the J gene TRBJ1-6, with a possible D match to TRBD1 (5 bases). The CDR3 is 14 residues long. V gave up 4 bases and J gave up 8 bases, with 12 bases separating them. In germline, CDR1 is SEHNR, CDR2 FQNEAQ (reference sequence). CDR3 loop: CASSSDGADSPLHF. The CDR3 DNA is TGTGCCAGCAGCTCCGACGGGGCTGATTCACCCCTCCACTTT.

The chain is built from TRBV29-1 and TRBJ2-3; tentatively, D is TRBD1 (7 bases). The CDR3 is made up of 14 amino acids. V was clipped by 7 bases and J by 2 bases, with 16 bases between them. Germline V gene data show CDR1 as SQVTM and CDR2 as ANQGSEA. The DNA of the CDR3 is TGCAGCGCGGCACAGGGGAGGCTCACAGATACGCAGTATTTT. It codes for CSAAQGRLTDTQYF.

CDR3 DNA sequence: TGTGCCAGCGGAAGAGGAGGGGGCGCAACTAATGAAAAACTGTTTTTT. Translation: CASGRGGGATNEKLFF. The gene calls are TRBV11-2 and TRBJ1-4, with 7 bases that match TRBD1. Germline values: CDR1 SGHAT, CDR2 FQNNGV. V was clipped by 8 bases and J by 0 bases; unmatched bases: 9. The CDR3 contains 16 residues.

A few counts support this clonotype. This chain uses TRBV29-1 with TRBJ1-2; D call uncertain. The CDR3 length is 13 residues. Germline V gene data show CDR1 as SQVTM and CDR2 as ANQGSEA. The V gene lost 1 base and the J gene lost 3 bases, with 9 bases spanning the gap. In DNA form, the CDR3 reads TGCAGCGTTGAAGGGAGTACCTACTATGGCTACACCTTC. As protein: CSVEGSTYYGYTF.

This chain connects TRBV7-2 to TRBJ1-4; 7 bases fit TRBD1. Germline CDR1 reads SGHTA; CDR2 reads FQGNSA. Trimming at V came to 6 bases and at J to 7 bases, leaving 14 bases not matched to a gene. The CDR3 totals 16 residues. CDR3: CASREFTGANTEKLFF. CDR3 DNA sequence: TGTGCCAGCAGGGAATTTACAGGGGCTAACACTGAAAAACTGTTTTTT.

This clonotype has only a few counts. Just one base apart from a much larger clone, this may be a read error. The J gene is TRBJ2-7, the V gene TRBV29-1; 10 bases fit TRBD1. CDR3 size: 13 residues. V lost 5 bases and J lost 2; bases outside the gene matches: 3. Looked up from germline, CDR1 is SQVTM and CDR2 is ANQGSEA. In DNA form, the CDR3 reads TGCAGCGTTTGGGGACAGGGGACCTACGAGCAGTACTTC. Amino acid sequence: CSVWGQGTYEQYF.

This chain connects TRBV9 to TRBJ1-2; perhaps TRBD1 as D (6 bases). Germline loops: CDR1 SGDLS, CDR2 YYNGEE. With 5 bases removed from V and 5 bases from J, the gap between germline ends came to 22 bases. The CDR3 is 16 amino acids. The CDR3 bases are TGTGCCAGCAGTTTAGTCTACGGGGGGCGTAGTTATGGCTACACCTTC. Translating it yields CASSLVYGGRSYGYTF.

This clonotype occurred a few times. V usage is TRBV14 and J usage is TRBJ2-2; TRBD2 might be the D (7 bases). V lost 7 bases and J 0 bases, leaving 12 bases between the germline ends. Germline V gene data show CDR1 as SGHDN and CDR2 as FVKESK. The CDR3 consists of 15 residues. The CDR3 DNA is TGTGCCAGCACCTCGGGGGGCGCGAACACCGGGGAGCTGTTTTTT. It translates to CASTSGGANTGELFF.